This T cell receptor beta chain was recorded in a study of graft-versus-host responses after intestinal transplantation. Study findings and constraints: Association was observed between peak circulating GvH clone levels and early post-transplant HvG declines. Among recipient marrow samples, GvH clones were found; some appeared first in ileum or blood.

Turning to this clone: Its specificity is unknown.

Trimming cost V 0 bases and J 3 bases, with 13 bases left between them. CDR1 SGHKS and CDR2 YYEKEE come from the germline V gene (reference sequence). CDR3 length equals 15 residues. Data came from immunoSEQ multiplex PCR; TCRdb stores just in-frame clones and leaves some out. The sample lists about 90,000 clones; roughly 92% were seen once. The receptor comes from a human donor who received an intestinal transplant. The sequencing used unstimulated CD4+ T cells sorted from spleen or lymph node cells, collected before intestinal transplant. This chain connects TRBV5-5 to TRBJ2-7, with unresolved D. The CDR3 DNA is TGTGCCAGCAGCTTGGTGTGGGGAACCTTCTACGAGCAGTACTTC. Its protein is CASSLVWGTFYEQYF.